A selection of T cell receptor beta chains follows, all from one sample in a study of response to subunit inactivated influenza vaccine. MiXCR, run by TCRdb on the RT-PCR reads, gives a single entry per CDR3 protein. The sample lists approximately 500,000 distinct CDR3 sequences, approximately 24% occurring once. The sample was also linked to a second study, of T cells expressing NK-cell markers.

Sequencing used CD4+ T cells sorted from PBMCs, obtained roughly 12 days after vaccination. These receptors were taken from a man aged 50 to 60 who received an inactivated influenza vaccine. Both conserved end residues are part of each CDR3. Each record gives: clone size, J gene, V gene, D gene, CDR3 DNA, CDR3 protein. The D gene is left open where the match is weak. Not all rows give a size; the values are once, few, many and, for expanded clones, a class.

size: -
J: TRBJ2-1
V: TRBV11-2
D: TRBD2
DNA: TGTGCCAGCAGCTCCCCTAGCGGGAGGACCTACAATGAGCAGTTCTTC
CDR3: CASSSPSGRTYNEQFF

size: -
J: TRBJ2-1
V: TRBV6-1
D: TRBD1
DNA: TGTGCCAGCAGTCCCGGACAGGGGAGATACAATGAGCAGTTCTTC
CDR3: CASSPGQGRYNEQFF

size: -
J: TRBJ2-1
V: TRBV7-3
D: TRBD2
DNA: TGTGCCAGCAGCTCTACACCCTCTAGCGGGAGATATAATGAGCAGTTCTTC
CDR3: CASSSTPSSGRYNEQFF

size: -
J: TRBJ1-5
V: TRBV3-1
D: -
DNA: TGTGCCAGCAGCCAATGGGGCAATCAGCCCCAGCATTTT
CDR3: CASSQWGNQPQHF

size: -
J: TRBJ1-1
V: TRBV6-5
D: -
DNA: TGTGCCAGCAGTTACTTGGAACAGGGTTGGACTGAAGCTTTCTTT
CDR3: CASSYLEQGWTEAFF

size: -
J: TRBJ1-2
V: TRBV3-1
D: -
DNA: TGTGCCAGTCAGCCAAGTATCCGGGGTGGCTACACCTTC
CDR3: CASQPSIRGGYTF

size: few
J: TRBJ1-2
V: TRBV7-2
D: -
DNA: TGTGCCAGCAGCTTAGCTGGGTTTGGCTACACCTTC
CDR3: CASSLAGFGYTF

size: -
J: TRBJ2-1
V: TRBV6-1
D: -
DNA: TGTGCCAGCAGAGCCCTCTCGCAGGTATCCAATGAGCAGTTCTTC
CDR3: CASRALSQVSNEQFF

size: -
J: TRBJ2-7
V: TRBV4-2
D: TRBD1
DNA: TGTGCCAGCAGCCACCCGGACAGGGCCGTCGAGCAGTACTTC
CDR3: CASSHPDRAVEQYF

size: -
J: TRBJ2-5
V: TRBV3-1
D: -
DNA: TGTGCCAGCGTCATATGGGGACAAGAGACCCAGTACTTC
CDR3: CASVIWGQETQYF

size: -
J: TRBJ2-7
V: TRBV7-9
D: -
DNA: TGTGCCAGCAGCCTCGGGACTTACTACGAGCAGTACTTC
CDR3: CASSLGTYYEQYF

size: few
J: TRBJ2-7
V: TRBV28
D: TRBD1
DNA: TGTGCCAGCAGCCGACAGGGATCCCCAACCTACGAGCAGTACTTC
CDR3: CASSRQGSPTYEQYF

size: -
J: TRBJ1-1
V: TRBV5-1
D: -
DNA: TGCGCCAGCAGCTACCGGTCGGCAGACACTGAAGCTTTCTTT
CDR3: CASSYRSADTEAFF

size: -
J: TRBJ2-7
V: TRBV5-1
D: -
DNA: TGCGCCAGCAGCTTGAGGATTCCTGGACACGAGCAGTACTTC
CDR3: CASSLRIPGHEQYF

size: -
J: TRBJ2-5
V: TRBV18
D: -
DNA: TGTGCCAGCCAACCCGGGGAAGAGACCCAGTACTTC
CDR3: CASQPGEETQYF

size: -
J: TRBJ1-1
V: TRBV6-2/TRBV6-3
D: -
DNA: TGTGCCAGCTCGGGACATCCTCGGACTGAAGCTTTCTTT
CDR3: CASSGHPRTEAFF

size: few
J: TRBJ2-7
V: TRBV14
D: TRBD2
DNA: TGTGCCAGCAGCCAAGAAGAGCGGGAATTCTACGAGCAGTATTTC
CDR3: CASSQEEREFYEQYF

size: -
J: TRBJ2-3
V: TRBV20-1
D: -
DNA: TGCAGTGCAAGGGACTCCCAACGCACAGATACGCAGTATTTT
CDR3: CSARDSQRTDTQYF

size: few
J: TRBJ2-3
V: TRBV20-1
D: -
DNA: TGCAGTGCTAGCCCCGGGGAAGTGTCGACAGATACGCAGTATTTT
CDR3: CSASPGEVSTDTQYF

size: -
J: TRBJ1-1
V: TRBV12-3/TRBV12-4
D: TRBD1
DNA: TGTGCCAGCAGTTTCGGACAGGGGGGTAGGGAAGGGCACACTGAAGCTTTCTTT
CDR3: CASSFGQGGREGHTEAFF

size: -
J: TRBJ2-1
V: TRBV10-3
D: -
DNA: TGTGCCATCAGTGGTCTCGAGGAGCAGTTCTTC
CDR3: CAISGLEEQFF

size: -
J: TRBJ2-1
V: TRBV7-2
D: TRBD2
DNA: TGTGCCAGCAGCGCTAGCGGGGGGATTAATGAGCAGTTCTTC
CDR3: CASSASGGINEQFF

size: -
J: TRBJ2-5
V: TRBV3-1
D: -
DNA: TGTGCCATCAGCCAACAAAAAGAGACCCAGTACTTC
CDR3: CAISQQKETQYF

size: -
J: TRBJ2-5
V: TRBV5-1
D: TRBD2
DNA: TGCGCCAGCAGCCCAGCGGGACTAGGAGAAGAGACCCAGTACTTC
CDR3: CASSPAGLGEETQYF

size: -
J: TRBJ2-3
V: TRBV6-1
D: TRBD1
DNA: TGTGCCAGCAGACCCAGGACAGGGTGGCTGGATACGCAGTATTTT
CDR3: CASRPRTGWLDTQYF

size: -
J: TRBJ1-5
V: TRBV4-2
D: -
DNA: TGTGCCAGCAGCCAAGACGTAGGGAATCAGCCCCAGCATTTT
CDR3: CASSQDVGNQPQHF

size: few
J: TRBJ2-5
V: TRBV28
D: TRBD1
DNA: TGTGCCAGCAGTTTATGGGACAGGGGGTTGGGGGAGACCCAGTACTTC
CDR3: CASSLWDRGLGETQYF

size: -
J: TRBJ1-1
V: TRBV10-3
D: -
DNA: TGTGCCATCAGTGATCACGGTCGGAACACTGAAGCTTTCTTT
CDR3: CAISDHGRNTEAFF

size: -
J: TRBJ2-7
V: TRBV14
D: TRBD1
DNA: TGTGCCAGCAGCCATGACAGGGGTAAGGACGAGCAGTACTTC
CDR3: CASSHDRGKDEQYF

size: many
J: TRBJ2-3
V: TRBV7-8
D: TRBD2
DNA: TGTGCCAGCAGCTTAGGTTCACTAGCGGGAGGCACAGATACGCAGTATTTT
CDR3: CASSLGSLAGGTDTQYF

size: -
J: TRBJ2-1
V: TRBV5-1
D: -
DNA: TGCGCCAGCAGCCCTACCTATCGGCAGGATGAGCAGTTCTTC
CDR3: CASSPTYRQDEQFF

size: -
J: TRBJ2-7
V: TRBV6-2/TRBV6-3
D: -
DNA: TGTGCCAGCAGTTCTCGGCCGGACGGGGCCTACGAGCAGTACTTC
CDR3: CASSSRPDGAYEQYF

size: -
J: TRBJ2-4
V: TRBV12-3/TRBV12-4
D: -
DNA: TGTGCCAGCAGTTTAAGGACACAAGCCAAAAACATTCAGTACTTC
CDR3: CASSLRTQAKNIQYF

size: once
J: TRBJ2-1
V: TRBV5-1
D: -
DNA: TGCGCCAGCAGCTTGCGCAGGGAGTCCTACAATGAGCAGTTCTTC
CDR3: CASSLRRESYNEQFF

size: few
J: TRBJ2-4
V: TRBV7-6
D: TRBD2
DNA: TGTGCCAGCAGCTCCCCGGGAGCGGGAGGAGCCAAAAACATTCAGTACTTC
CDR3: CASSSPGAGGAKNIQYF

size: few
J: TRBJ2-1
V: TRBV20-1
D: TRBD2
DNA: TGCAGTGCTAGGGTACTAGCGGGGGGGAGCTCCTACAATGAGCAGTTCTTC
CDR3: CSARVLAGGSSYNEQFF

size: -
J: TRBJ2-4
V: TRBV6-1
D: -
DNA: TGTGCCAGCAGCCCGACGAGGGCAGAGCTTTGGGACAAAAACATTCAGTACTTC
CDR3: CASSPTRAELWDKNIQYF

size: -
J: TRBJ2-3
V: TRBV12-3/TRBV12-4
D: -
DNA: TGTGCCAGCAGTTTAAGTGAGAGGGATACGCAGTATTTT
CDR3: CASSLSERDTQYF

size: -
J: TRBJ2-1
V: TRBV11-2
D: TRBD2
DNA: TGTGCCAGCAGCTTATCCAGCGGGGGAGCCCGTCTCTTCGGTGAGCAGTTCTTC
CDR3: CASSLSSGGARLFGEQFF

size: few
J: TRBJ2-1
V: TRBV7-9
D: TRBD2
DNA: TGTGCCAGCAGCTTGGATAGCGGGAGGGCAGCTGAGCAGTTCTTC
CDR3: CASSLDSGRAAEQFF

size: few
J: TRBJ1-4
V: TRBV4-2
D: -
DNA: TGTGCCAGCAGCCAGGGCGGGACTAGAGCTGAAAAACTGTTTTTT
CDR3: CASSQGGTRAEKLFF

size: many
J: TRBJ2-7
V: TRBV7-2
D: -
DNA: TGTGCCAGCAGCGCTCCCGACAGAGACGAGCAGTACTTC
CDR3: CASSAPDRDEQYF

size: few
J: TRBJ1-2
V: TRBV5-1
D: TRBD1
DNA: TGCGCCAGCAGCCTAACAGGGGGCGTCGCCTATGGCTACACCTTC
CDR3: CASSLTGGVAYGYTF

size: -
J: TRBJ2-5
V: TRBV2
D: TRBD2
DNA: TGTGCCAGCACCGTACTAGCGGGGCAAGAGACCCAGTACTTC
CDR3: CASTVLAGQETQYF

size: -
J: TRBJ2-7
V: TRBV7-2
D: -
DNA: TGTGCCAGCAGCAGCCCTTTGGGACGCTACGAGCAGTACTTC
CDR3: CASSSPLGRYEQYF

size: few
J: TRBJ2-1
V: TRBV5-1
D: TRBD2
DNA: TGCGCCAGCAGCTTGGCACTAGCGGGACGACTTAATGAGCAGTTCTTC
CDR3: CASSLALAGRLNEQFF

size: -
J: TRBJ2-1
V: TRBV10-1
D: -
DNA: TGCGCCAGCAGTGCTACGAACTCCTACAATGAGCAGTTCTTC
CDR3: CASSATNSYNEQFF

size: few
J: TRBJ2-7
V: TRBV7-2
D: -
DNA: TGTGCCAGCAGTTCCCGACAGGCGGGGGAGCAGTACTTC
CDR3: CASSSRQAGEQYF

size: few
J: TRBJ2-2
V: TRBV20-1
D: -
DNA: TGCAGTGCTAGAGATAGTCAGGGACGGACCGGGGAGCTGTTTTTT
CDR3: CSARDSQGRTGELFF

size: -
J: TRBJ2-1
V: TRBV4-3
D: -
DNA: TGCGCCAGCAGCCAAGATCGAGTGAATGAGCAGTTCTTC
CDR3: CASSQDRVNEQFF

size: -
J: TRBJ1-5
V: TRBV7-2
D: -
DNA: TGTGCCAGCAGTTTCTCAAGTAGCAATCAGCCCCAGCATTTT
CDR3: CASSFSSSNQPQHF

size: -
J: TRBJ2-3
V: TRBV19
D: -
DNA: TGTGCCACCGCAGGACAGCACACAGATACGCAGTATTTT
CDR3: CATAGQHTDTQYF